The T cell receptor beta chain described here comes from a study of T cells expressing NK-cell markers. The overall study: Sorted CD3+CD56-NKG2C+, CD3+CD56+NKG2C+ and CD3+CD56+NKG2C- T cells supplied the TCR beta repertoires. Just one sequenced donor of eight was HCMV-seronegative, while seven were seropositive. Whole-study results and caveats: In several donors, dominant clonotypes made up about 25-60.1% of CD3+CD56-NKG2C+ cells.

One entry per CDR3 protein, without DNA, is what TCRdb gives after re-calling the 5' RACE reads. Recorded for this sample: 350,000 to 450,000 distinct CDR3 sequences. A note on this clonotype: Its specificity is not known.

The germline V gene encodes CDR1 MNHNS and CDR2 SASEGT. The CDR3 is made up of 15 amino acids. This receptor was obtained from a man between 18 and 69 years old in good health. The chain carries TRBV6-1 and TRBJ2-1; no DNA is available, so the TRBD2 call from TCRdb remains unchecked. The sample comprised blood T cells: a sorted CD56 or NKG2C T cell subset, CD4+ or CD8+ T cells, or bulk PBMC T cells (not recorded which). This CDR3 is CASINQAGGSKSQFF.